A selection of T cell receptor beta chains follows, all from one sample in a study of shared clonotypes between healthy human individuals. Method: immunoSEQ multiplex PCR; TCRdb's copy keeps in-frame clones and lacks some. The sample consists of 2 million to 2.5 million clones, 90% to 96% of them appearing once. Sequenced input: naive CD4+ T cells sorted from blood. The receptors come from a man aged 18 to 30 in good health. Each CDR3 is given with its conserved first and last residue. The order of the fields is J gene, CDR3 length, D gene, V gene, clone size, CDR3 protein, CDR3 DNA. D genes are given only for firm matches. A clone size is listed for some rows: how often the clone was seen (once, few, many), or a class if it is expanded.

j_call: TRBJ1-4; cdr3_length: 15; d_call: NA; v_call: TRBV28; clone_size: NA; cdr3_aa: CASSLRTATNEKLFF; cdr3_nt: TGTGCCAGCAGTTTAAGGACGGCAACTAATGAAAAACTGTTTTTT
j_call: TRBJ1-6; cdr3_length: 13; d_call: NA; v_call: TRBV5-4; clone_size: NA; cdr3_aa: CASSPEHNSPLHF; cdr3_nt: TGTGCCAGCAGCCCAGAACACAATTCACCCCTCCACTTT
j_call: TRBJ2-3; cdr3_length: 16; d_call: NA; v_call: TRBV5-4; clone_size: NA; cdr3_aa: CASSRMGVSSTDTQYF; cdr3_nt: TGTGCCAGCAGCCGGATGGGGGTTTCTAGCACAGATACGCAGTATTTT
j_call: TRBJ2-1; cdr3_length: 14; d_call: TRBD1; v_call: TRBV10-3; clone_size: NA; cdr3_aa: CAISTTGAGNEQFF; cdr3_nt: TGTGCCATCAGTACTACAGGGGCAGGAAATGAGCAGTTCTTC
j_call: TRBJ2-6; cdr3_length: 18; d_call: NA; v_call: TRBV2; clone_size: NA; cdr3_aa: CASSIEGATTSGANVLTF; cdr3_nt: TGTGCCAGCAGCATAGAAGGGGCAACTACCTCTGGGGCCAACGTCCTGACTTTC
j_call: TRBJ2-5; cdr3_length: 13; d_call: TRBD1; v_call: TRBV7-9; clone_size: NA; cdr3_aa: CAGLGQGSQTQYF; cdr3_nt: TGTGCCGGCTTGGGACAGGGTAGTCAGACCCAGTACTTC
j_call: TRBJ1-2; cdr3_length: 16; d_call: NA; v_call: TRBV6-5; clone_size: NA; cdr3_aa: CASSSLKTWDGYGYTF; cdr3_nt: TGTGCCAGCAGTTCTCTCAAGACATGGGATGGCTATGGCTACACCTTC
j_call: TRBJ2-5; cdr3_length: 15; d_call: TRBD1; v_call: TRBV4-1; clone_size: once; cdr3_aa: CASSQEKGAWETQYF; cdr3_nt: TGCGCCAGCAGCCAAGAAAAGGGGGCCTGGGAGACCCAGTACTTC
j_call: TRBJ2-1; cdr3_length: 17; d_call: NA; v_call: TRBV5-4; clone_size: NA; cdr3_aa: CASSPQSGPSSYNEQFF; cdr3_nt: TGTGCCAGCAGCCCACAATCAGGGCCTAGCTCCTACAATGAGCAGTTCTTC
j_call: TRBJ1-3; cdr3_length: 16; d_call: NA; v_call: TRBV28; clone_size: NA; cdr3_aa: CASSLVQGSRRNTIYF; cdr3_nt: TGTGCCAGCAGCCTCGTGCAGGGTTCTCGTCGAAACACCATATATTTT
j_call: TRBJ1-1; cdr3_length: 15; d_call: NA; v_call: TRBV23-1; clone_size: NA; cdr3_aa: CASPQGPGPGTEAFF; cdr3_nt: TGCGCCAGCCCCCAGGGTCCGGGGCCAGGGACTGAAGCTTTCTTT
j_call: TRBJ2-1; cdr3_length: 15; d_call: NA; v_call: TRBV9; clone_size: NA; cdr3_aa: CASSVEGWVDNEQFF; cdr3_nt: TGTGCCAGCAGCGTAGAGGGATGGGTGGACAATGAGCAGTTCTTC
j_call: TRBJ1-2; cdr3_length: 14; d_call: TRBD1; v_call: TRBV5-1; clone_size: NA; cdr3_aa: CASSPGGTNYGYTF; cdr3_nt: TGCGCCAGCAGCCCAGGGGGCACCAACTATGGCTACACCTTC
j_call: TRBJ2-7; cdr3_length: 16; d_call: TRBD2; v_call: TRBV4-1; clone_size: once; cdr3_aa: CASSQRTSGPTYEQYF; cdr3_nt: TGCGCCAGCAGCCAGAGGACTAGCGGGCCGACCTACGAGCAGTACTTC
j_call: TRBJ1-2; cdr3_length: 15; d_call: NA; v_call: TRBV7-2; clone_size: NA; cdr3_aa: CASSPLVGAGYGYTF; cdr3_nt: TGTGCCAGCAGCCCATTGGTGGGGGCGGGGTATGGCTACACCTTC
j_call: TRBJ1-5; cdr3_length: 13; d_call: TRBD1; v_call: TRBV6-1; clone_size: NA; cdr3_aa: CASTLDRGQPQHF; cdr3_nt: TGTGCCAGCACCCTGGACAGGGGACAGCCCCAGCATTTT
j_call: TRBJ1-2; cdr3_length: 15; d_call: TRBD1; v_call: TRBV6-1; clone_size: NA; cdr3_aa: CASSDGQGAGYGYTF; cdr3_nt: TGTGCCAGCAGTGATGGGCAGGGGGCTGGGTATGGCTACACCTTC
j_call: TRBJ2-7; cdr3_length: 15; d_call: TRBD1; v_call: TRBV15; clone_size: NA; cdr3_aa: CATSREDRASYEQYF; cdr3_nt: TGTGCCACCAGCAGAGAGGACAGGGCCTCCTACGAGCAGTACTTC
j_call: TRBJ1-1; cdr3_length: 16; d_call: TRBD1; v_call: TRBV28; clone_size: once; cdr3_aa: CASSLNYGQAGTEAFF; cdr3_nt: TGTGCCAGCAGTTTAAACTATGGACAGGCGGGGACTGAAGCTTTCTTT
j_call: TRBJ1-4; cdr3_length: 15; d_call: TRBD1; v_call: TRBV5-1; clone_size: NA; cdr3_aa: CASRPGGVVEEKLFF; cdr3_nt: TGCGCCAGCAGACCAGGGGGAGTGGTTGAAGAAAAACTGTTTTTT
j_call: TRBJ2-6; cdr3_length: 13; d_call: NA; v_call: TRBV10-3; clone_size: NA; cdr3_aa: CAAGELGANVLTF; cdr3_nt: TGTGCCGCAGGTGAGCTCGGGGCCAACGTCCTGACTTTC
j_call: TRBJ2-5; cdr3_length: 18; d_call: TRBD2; v_call: TRBV9; clone_size: NA; cdr3_aa: CASSKSGGGAVYQETQYF; cdr3_nt: TGTGCCAGCAGCAAGAGTGGCGGGGGGGCCGTTTACCAAGAGACCCAGTACTTC
j_call: TRBJ1-1; cdr3_length: 15; d_call: TRBD1; v_call: TRBV6-6; clone_size: NA; cdr3_aa: CASSFLDRGNTEAFF; cdr3_nt: TGTGCCAGCAGTTTCCTGGACAGGGGGAACACTGAAGCTTTCTTT
j_call: TRBJ2-3; cdr3_length: 16; d_call: TRBD2; v_call: TRBV11-2; clone_size: NA; cdr3_aa: CASSSYLAGGTDTQYF; cdr3_nt: TGTGCCAGCAGTTCTTACCTAGCGGGGGGCACAGATACGCAGTATTTT
j_call: TRBJ1-2; cdr3_length: 12; d_call: NA; v_call: TRBV15; clone_size: NA; cdr3_aa: CATSRDAYGYTF; cdr3_nt: TGTGCCACCAGCAGGGACGCTTATGGCTACACCTTC
j_call: TRBJ1-1; cdr3_length: 13; d_call: NA; v_call: TRBV10-3; clone_size: NA; cdr3_aa: CAARTGIGTEAFF; cdr3_nt: TGTGCCGCAAGGACCGGTATTGGCACTGAAGCTTTCTTT
j_call: TRBJ2-5; cdr3_length: 13; d_call: NA; v_call: TRBV7-3; clone_size: NA; cdr3_aa: CASARDPQETQYF; cdr3_nt: TGTGCCAGCGCCCGGGACCCTCAAGAGACCCAGTACTTC
j_call: TRBJ2-3; cdr3_length: 13; d_call: NA; v_call: TRBV11-3; clone_size: NA; cdr3_aa: CASSLDTTDTQYF; cdr3_nt: TGTGCCAGCAGCTTAGATACGACAGATACGCAGTATTTT
j_call: TRBJ2-1; cdr3_length: 15; d_call: NA; v_call: TRBV25-1; clone_size: NA; cdr3_aa: CASSDNFGQSNEQFF; cdr3_nt: TGTGCCAGCAGTGACAACTTCGGACAGTCCAATGAGCAGTTCTTC
j_call: TRBJ2-7; cdr3_length: 16; d_call: TRBD2; v_call: TRBV9; clone_size: NA; cdr3_aa: CASSSGLAGPGGEQYF; cdr3_nt: TGTGCCAGCAGCTCGGGACTAGCGGGGCCCGGAGGGGAGCAGTACTTC
j_call: TRBJ1-1; cdr3_length: 15; d_call: TRBD1; v_call: TRBV6-6; clone_size: NA; cdr3_aa: CASSPSSGGGTEAFF; cdr3_nt: TGTGCCAGCAGCCCCTCATCAGGGGGCGGCACTGAAGCTTTCTTT
j_call: TRBJ1-6; cdr3_length: 18; d_call: NA; v_call: TRBV4-3; clone_size: NA; cdr3_aa: CASSQGSQGRNSVSPLHF; cdr3_nt: TGCGCCAGCAGCCAAGGTTCACAGGGTAGAAATTCAGTTTCACCCCTCCACTTT
j_call: TRBJ1-4; cdr3_length: 14; d_call: TRBD1; v_call: TRBV19; clone_size: NA; cdr3_aa: CASSRTGQNEKLFF; cdr3_nt: TGTGCCAGTAGTAGGACAGGGCAGAATGAAAAACTGTTTTTT
j_call: TRBJ2-3; cdr3_length: 14; d_call: TRBD1; v_call: TRBV30; clone_size: NA; cdr3_aa: CAWFRQGKADTQYF; cdr3_nt: TGTGCCTGGTTCCGACAGGGGAAGGCAGATACGCAGTATTTT
j_call: TRBJ1-1; cdr3_length: 14; d_call: TRBD1; v_call: TRBV5-6; clone_size: NA; cdr3_aa: CASSRTGEGTEAFF; cdr3_nt: TGTGCCAGCAGTAGGACAGGGGAGGGCACTGAAGCTTTCTTT
j_call: TRBJ1-2; cdr3_length: 16; d_call: TRBD1; v_call: TRBV6-6; clone_size: NA; cdr3_aa: CASRLNGDRINYGYTF; cdr3_nt: TGTGCCAGCAGGTTAAACGGGGACAGGATTAACTATGGCTACACCTTC
j_call: TRBJ1-6; cdr3_length: 16; d_call: TRBD1; v_call: TRBV28; clone_size: NA; cdr3_aa: CASSFARGQGNSPLHF; cdr3_nt: TGTGCCAGCAGTTTTGCAAGGGGACAGGGTAATTCACCCCTCCACTTT